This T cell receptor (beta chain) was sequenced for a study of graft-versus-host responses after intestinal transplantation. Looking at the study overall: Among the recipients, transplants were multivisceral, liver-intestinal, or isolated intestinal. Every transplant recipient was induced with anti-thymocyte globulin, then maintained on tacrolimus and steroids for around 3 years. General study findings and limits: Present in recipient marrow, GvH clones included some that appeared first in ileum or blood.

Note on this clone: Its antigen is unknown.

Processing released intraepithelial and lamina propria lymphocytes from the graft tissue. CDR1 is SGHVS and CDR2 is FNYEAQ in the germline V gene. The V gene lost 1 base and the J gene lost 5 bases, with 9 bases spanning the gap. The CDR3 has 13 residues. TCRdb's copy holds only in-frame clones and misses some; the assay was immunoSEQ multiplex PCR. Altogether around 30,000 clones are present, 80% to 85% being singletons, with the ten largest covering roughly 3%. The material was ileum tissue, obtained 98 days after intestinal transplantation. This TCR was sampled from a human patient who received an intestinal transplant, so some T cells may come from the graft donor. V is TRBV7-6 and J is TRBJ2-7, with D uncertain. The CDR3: CASSLGMADEQYF. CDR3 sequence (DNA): TGTGCCAGCAGCTTAGGGATGGCCGACGAGCAGTACTTC. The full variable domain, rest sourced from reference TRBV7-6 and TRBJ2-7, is GAGVSQSPRYKVTKRGQDVALRCDPISGHVSLYWYRQALGQGPEFLTYFNYEAQQDKSGLPNDRFSAERPEGSISTLTIQRTEQRDSAMYRCASSLGMADEQYFGPGTRLTVT.